A single sample is the source of the 8 T cell receptor beta chains below, sequenced in a study of cytomegalovirus exposure and HLA in healthy donors. In the PCR, 60 Vbeta and 13 Jbeta primers were used. Repertoires were generated with immunoSEQ multiplex PCR, while TCRdb's copy carries only in-frame clones and drops some. The sample has about 98,000 clones, about 80% seen once; the top ten hold approximately 9.9%. Material: PBMCs. The source of these receptors is a man in his late teens or twenties in good health and CMV-seropositive.

This clone occurred a few times. The CDR3 region is CASSPTRDRSDEQYF. Written as DNA, the CDR3 is TGCGCCAGCAGCCCGACCCGGGACAGGAGCGACGAGCAGTACTTC. The chain couples TRBV5-1 to TRBJ2-7, with TRBD1 matching 8 bases. The CDR3 covers 15 residues. The V gene end was trimmed by 4 bases and the J gene end by 5 bases; junction bases not matched to a gene: 11. Germline V CDR1 and CDR2: SGHRS, YFSETQ.

V usage is TRBV7-8 and J usage is TRBJ2-7, with 9 bases matching TRBD2. The V segment lost 5 bases and the J segment 6 bases; nucleotides outside the gene matches: 2. The germline V gene encodes CDR1 SGHVS and CDR2 FQNEAQ. The CDR3 consists of 12 residues. DNA of the CDR3: TGTGCCAGCAGCGCGACTAGCGGCGAGCAGTACTTC. Translating gives CASSATSGEQYF.

The chain joins TRBV4-1 to TRBJ2-7; no clear D. Germline assignment: CDR1 MGHRA and CDR2 YSYEKL. This CDR3 region has 14 residues. Trimming shortened V by 1 base and J by 2 bases, and 9 bases separated the two germline ends. Written as DNA, the CDR3 is TGCGCCAGCAGCCAAGTTCCCCAAACCTACGAGCAGTACTTC. Translating it yields CASSQVPQTYEQYF.

This rearrangement joins TRBV7-9 to TRBJ2-5, with TRBD1 matching 8 bases. Losses at the gene ends were 0 bases for V and 5 bases for J; bases not matched to a gene: 8. Germline loops: CDR1 SEHNR, CDR2 FQNEAQ (reference sequence). CDR3 length: 16 residues. The CDR3 DNA reads TGTGCCAGCAGCTTAGCCGGGACAGGATCACAGGAGACCCAGTACTTC. This translates into CASSLAGTGSQETQYF.

The rearrangement uses TRBV7-9 and TRBJ2-7; 7 bases are a match to TRBD1. Germline trimming cut 7 bases from V and 2 bases from J; bases unmatched to any gene: 17. The CDR3 is made up of 17 amino acids. The V gene's germline CDR1 is SEHNR and CDR2 FQNEAQ (reference sequence). The CDR3 loop is CASTIKGKGANPYEQYF. The CDR3 nucleotides are TGTGCCAGCACCATTAAGGGCAAGGGGGCGAATCCCTACGAGCAGTACTTC.

J is TRBJ2-1 and V is TRBV15; no definite D call. This CDR3 spans 13 amino acids. The germline V gene has CDR1 LNHNV and CDR2 YYDKDF (reference sequence). V was pared by 0 bases and J by 4 bases, with 4 bases between. The CDR3 DNA reads TGTGCCACCAGCAGAGACAGGTACAATGAGCAGTTCTTC. Translating gives CATSRDRYNEQFF. Full variable domain (outside the CDR3, taken from reference TRBV15 and TRBJ2-1): DAMVIQNPRYQVTQFGKPVTLSCSQTLNHNVMYWYQQKSSQAPKLLFHYYDKDFNNEADTPDNFQSRRPNTSFCFLDIRSPGLGDTAMYLCATSRDRYNEQFFGPGTRLTVL.

V and J are TRBV20-1 and TRBJ2-7; D gene ambiguous. Looked up from germline, CDR1 is DFQATT and CDR2 is SNEGSKA (reference sequence). CDR3 size: 10 residues. V lost 5 bases and J 0 bases, leaving 2 bases between the germline ends. CDR3 in amino acids: CSAHSYEQYF. The CDR3 nucleotides read TGCAGTGCTCACTCCTACGAGCAGTACTTC.

This chain connects TRBV11-2 to TRBJ1-4, with TRBD1 matching over 7 bases. Germline lookup yields CDR1 SGHAT and CDR2 FQNNGV. With 0 bases clipped from V and 7 bases from J, the junction kept 5 bases outside the gene matches. This CDR3 has 15 amino acids. The CDR3 nucleotides read TGTGCCAGCAGCTTAGATAAGGGGGCGGGTGAAAAACTGTTTTTT. Translation gives CASSLDKGAGEKLFF.